The next 18 T cell receptor beta chains were all read from a single sample in a study of cytomegalovirus exposure and HLA in healthy donors. Amplification used 60 Vbeta primers and 13 Jbeta primers. Measured with immunoSEQ multiplex PCR; TCRdb has only the in-frame clones, and not every one. The sample carries 150,000 to 200,000 clones, 72% recorded once. The source material was PBMCs. The receptors derive from a human donor in good health.

This clone has only one observation. This chain links TRBV5-6 with TRBJ2-3; D is possibly TRBD1 (11 bases). Trimming cost V 4 bases and J 6 bases, with 24 bases left between them. Per the germline V gene, CDR1 is SGHDT and CDR2 is YYEEEE. The CDR3 has 17 amino acids. The CDR3 loop is CASSEDRGPSGGDTQYF. The CDR3 nucleotides are TGTGCCAGCAGCGAGGACAGGGGGCCTAGCGGGGGCGATACGCAGTATTTT.

The gene calls are TRBV6-1 and TRBJ1-5, with 11 bases matching TRBD1. CDR3 size: 15 residues. Germline CDR1 reads MNHNS; CDR2 reads SASEGT. The ends lost 6 bases at V and 2 bases at J; junction bases unmatched: 3. CDR3 region: CASRGTGGGNQPQHF. The CDR3 DNA sequence: TGTGCCAGCAGAGGGACAGGGGGAGGCAATCAGCCCCAGCATTTT.

CDR3 region: CASSSWDRADNYGYTF. In DNA, the CDR3 is TGCGCCAGCAGCTCCTGGGACAGGGCCGATAACTATGGCTACACCTTC. The chain combines TRBV5-1 with TRBJ1-2; 9 bases are a match to TRBD1. Germline V gives CDR1 SGHRS, CDR2 YFSETQ. J was trimmed by 1 base and V by 3 bases; bases with no gene match: 7. This CDR3 contains 16 residues.

The CDR3 reads CASSEGQGSYGYTF. As DNA, the CDR3 is TGTGCCAGCAGTGAAGGGCAGGGCAGTTATGGCTACACCTTC. The chain employs TRBV2 and TRBJ1-2, with D possibly matching TRBD1 (5 bases). The germline CDR1 and CDR2 sequences are SNHLY and FYNNEI. Trimming left V 1 base short and J 5 bases short, with 11 bases between. The CDR3 runs 14 residues.

This clone occurred a few times. The chain couples TRBV7-9 to TRBJ1-1, with a tentative D call TRBD1 (5 bases). This CDR3 has 14 amino acids. The V gene lost 5 bases and the J gene lost 11 bases, with 21 bases spanning the gap. The germline V gene encodes CDR1 SEHNR and CDR2 FQNEAQ (reference sequence). The CDR3 is CASSRPDLQGEAFF. The CDR3 region has the DNA TGTGCCAGCAGCCGTCCCGACCTCCAGGGTGAGGCTTTCTTT.

This rearrangement joins TRBV7-9 to TRBJ1-2; 8 bases fit TRBD1. In germline, CDR1 is SEHNR, CDR2 FQNEAQ (reference sequence). V shed 3 bases and J 4 bases; nucleotides not matched to a gene: 4. CDR3 size: 14 residues. The CDR3 is CASSLTGVFYGYTF. In nucleotides, the CDR3 is TGTGCCAGCAGCTTGACAGGGGTCTTCTATGGCTACACCTTC.

The chain carries TRBV10-3 and TRBJ1-5, with D unresolved. CDR3 length: 15 residues. CDR1 ENHRY and CDR2 SYGVKD come from the germline V gene. V shed 4 bases and J shed 1 base, with 11 bases lying between them. The CDR3: CAISAGGESNQPQHF. CDR3 sequence (DNA): TGTGCCATCAGTGCCGGCGGGGAAAGCAATCAGCCCCAGCATTTT.

This clone was seen only a few times. This chain connects TRBV11-2 to TRBJ2-7, with 10 bases fitting TRBD2. Germline trimming cut 3 bases from V and 6 bases from J; bases unmatched to any gene: 17. The CDR3 contains 18 residues. CDR1 is SGHAT and CDR2 is FQNNGV in the germline V gene. In nucleotides, the CDR3 is TGTGCCAGCAGCTTCGCGGGGGCGTCTAGCGGGGGAGTGCCCGAGCAGTACTTC. It encodes CASSFAGASSGGVPEQYF.

The chain recombines TRBV11-2 with TRBJ2-7, with a tentative D call TRBD2 (5 bases). This CDR3 region has 13 residues. V was clipped by 5 bases and J by 7 bases, with 15 bases between them. CDR1 is SGHAT, CDR2 FQNNGV, per germline. The CDR3 sequence is CASSRAPTGEQYF. The CDR3 nucleotides are TGTGCCAGCAGCCGGGCCCCTACGGGAGAGCAGTACTTC. Based on the CDR3 plus reference TRBV11-2 and TRBJ2-7, the full variable domain is EAGVAQSPRYKIIEKRQSVAFWCNPISGHATLYWYQQILGQGPKLLIQFQNNGVVDDSQLPKDRFSAERLKGVDSTLKIQPAKLEDSAVYLCASSRAPTGEQYFGPGTRLTVT.

This chain uses TRBV4-2 with TRBJ1-6; TRBD1 is a possible D gene (6 bases). The CDR3 extends over 14 amino acids. The V end was cut by 4 bases, the J end by 6 bases, with 10 bases between. Germline CDR1 reads LGHNA; CDR2 reads YNFKEQ. The CDR3 loop is CASSPSQGNSPLHF. The CDR3 bases are TGTGCCAGCAGCCCCTCACAGGGTAATTCACCCCTCCACTTT.

The chain combines TRBV13 with TRBJ1-3; no definite D call. The CDR3 is 15 amino acids. The V end was cut by 5 bases, the J end by 0 bases, with 11 bases between. Germline V CDR1 and CDR2: PRHDT, FYEKMQ (reference sequence). CDR3 loop: CASSRPGSSGNTIYF. The CDR3 nucleotides read TGTGCCAGCAGCCGCCCCGGGAGCTCTGGAAACACCATATATTTT.

V gene TRBV27 combines with J gene TRBJ1-2; 10 bases agree with TRBD1. V was clipped by 4 bases and J by 4 bases; unmatched bases: 6. This CDR3 is built from 15 residues. Germline lookup yields CDR1 MNHEY and CDR2 SMNVEV (reference sequence). CDR3 in DNA: TGTGCCAGCAGTTCATGGACAGGGGGGTTCTATGGCTACACCTTC. As protein: CASSSWTGGFYGYTF.

The chain joins TRBV2 to TRBJ1-1; weak D call: TRBD1 (6 bases). Germline V gene data show CDR1 as SNHLY and CDR2 as FYNNEI. CDR3 length: 11 residues. The ends were cut back, 5 bases at V and 10 bases at J, with 11 bases in the middle. The CDR3 loop reads CASSNRDTAFF. CDR3 nucleotides: TGTGCCAGCAGTAACAGGGATACAGCTTTCTTT.

This clone was seen more than once but under ten times. The chain recombines TRBV11-2 with TRBJ1-6; possibly TRBD1 for D (6 bases). CDR3 size: 15 residues. CDR1 and CDR2 from the germline V gene are SGHAT and FQNNGV. Trimming cost V 4 bases and J 7 bases, with 14 bases left between them. For the CDR3, the DNA is TGTGCCAGCAGCTCCATACAGGGTTTGAATTCACCCCTCCACTTT. This codes for CASSSIQGLNSPLHF.

The chain couples TRBV9 to TRBJ2-5; 8 positions match TRBD1. This CDR3 is 16 amino acids long. Trimming at V came to 0 bases and at J to 4 bases, leaving 8 bases not matched to a gene. The germline CDR1 and CDR2 sequences are SGDLS and YYNGEE. CDR3 bases: TGTGCCAGCAGCGTAGTCGCAGGGGGCACGGCAGAGACCCAGTACTTC. It yields the protein CASSVVAGGTAETQYF.

The V gene is TRBV21-1, the J gene TRBJ2-7; the table's D call, TRBD1, was not checked against the DNA. TRBV21-1 counts as a pseudogene. The CDR3 is 17 amino acids. CDR3 in DNA: TGTGCCAGCAGCAAAAGAGGGGCAGGGGCAAAAACCTACGAGCAGTACTTC. Encoded protein: CASSKRGAGAKTYEQYF.

J is TRBJ2-7 and V is TRBV5-1, with a weak D call TRBD2 (6 bases). The CDR3 totals 13 residues. V shed 4 bases and J shed 3 bases, with 11 bases lying between them. Germline lookup yields CDR1 SGHRS and CDR2 YFSETQ. The CDR3 nucleotides are TGCGCCAGCAGCCTTGGAGGGGACTACGAGCAGTACTTC. Protein: CASSLGGDYEQYF.

The chain couples TRBV4-1 to TRBJ1-3; 8 nucleotides match TRBD1. Trimming removed 0 bases from V and 4 bases from J; junction bases left unmatched: 8. The length of the CDR3 is 17 residues. In germline, CDR1 is MGHRA, CDR2 YSYEKL. This CDR3 is CASSQDRTGNTGNTIYF. The CDR3 DNA reads TGCGCCAGCAGCCAAGATCGGACAGGGAATACAGGAAACACCATATATTTT.